This entry describes one TCR beta chain. This clonotype registers as medium-sized (0.01 to 0.1%) within its sample. This clone's antigen is unknown. Per-base quality was not reported, and no clone a single base away is much larger than it. This sample is part of a study. For sequencing, an Illumina MiSeq was employed. The public reads were reanalyzed by TCRdb: fastp trimming at Q25, MiXCR alignment, in-frame beta chains only. Identical CDR3 protein sequences are pooled into one entry, listed with their most common genes and DNA. This sample holds over 4,000 distinct CDR3 sequences; 9.5% were observed only once. About 30% of the sample rests with the top ten. Clipping removes 0 bases from V and 6 bases from J, with 0 as the unmatched junction base count. The CDR3 runs 15 amino acids, cysteine and phenylalanine included. The sequence is cut down to CDR3 DNA, 45 bases in frame from base 1. CDR1 and CDR2, per the germline V gene, are SGHRS and YFSETQ.

The TCR originated in a human donor with rheumatoid arthritis. The V and J genes are TRBV5-1 and TRBJ2-1, and 13 bases in between align with TRBD2. The sequenced material came from CD4+ T cells from peripheral blood. The CDR3 here reads CASSLGLAGGNEQFF. The bases read TGCGCCAGCAGCTTGGGACTAGCGGGGGGCAATGAGCAGTTCTTC.